This T cell receptor (beta chain) emerged from a study of tumor-infiltrating lymphocytes in primary liver carcinoma. Study as a whole: Sample counts of productive TCRbeta reads spanned roughly 3.65 to 8 million; these counts were similar across tissue types. Notes on the study in general: The study found tumor-adjacent and tumor-blood pairs overlapped less than tumor region pairs.

This CDR3 has 11 amino acids. CDR1 and CDR2 from the germline V gene are SGHAT and FQNNGV. As for this clonotype: Antigen: not known. Possible read error: a much larger clone is one base away.

Unsorted whole blood supplied the blood RNA, and germline DNA was isolated too. The authors collected about 3.9 milliliters of peripheral blood before surgery. The authors made TCR beta cDNA from approximately 490 ng total RNA with a constant-region primer. Library construction for TCR beta comprised three nested multiplex PCR rounds performed with slightly modified ARM-PCR. It was with TRBV1-TRBV30 forward primers and a C-beta reverse primer that the first two PCR rounds were run, at around 9 cycles each. MiXCR was run by TCRdb on the multiplex PCR reads, yielding one entry per CDR3 protein. The profile shows approximately 330,000 distinct CDR3 sequences, almost 65% of them singletons.

The sequenced material came from peripheral blood. The receptor comes from a man aged 35 to 55 with primary liver carcinoma and hepatitis B virus infection. The V gene is TRBV11-2, the J gene TRBJ2-5; no clear D. CDR3 loop: CASSSQEAQYF. The CDR3 DNA reads TGTGCCAGCAGCTCTCAAGAGGCCCAGTACTTC. The entire variable domain, with the rest obtained from reference TRBV11-2 and TRBJ2-5, is as follows: EAGVAQSPRYKIIEKRQSVAFWCNPISGHATLYWYQQILGQGPKLLIQFQNNGVVDDSQLPKDRFSAERLKGVDSTLKIQPAKLEDSAVYLCASSSQEAQYFGPGTRLLVL.